This T cell receptor (beta chain) was documented in a study of metastatic and nonmetastatic thyroid tumors. V shed 4 bases and J shed 7 bases, with 2 bases lying between them. Germline CDR1 and CDR2: WNHNN and SYGVQD (reference sequence). The CDR3 totals 10 residues. TCRdb recomputed clones from the PCR reads via MiXCR. Of 30,000 to 35,000 clones listed, 25% to 30% are singletons. The entire patient cohort was treatment-naive prior to thyroid surgery. Sequencing used blood. This TCR came from a female donor with papillary thyroid cancer or a benign thyroid nodule (not recorded which). Some clones in this sample may be carry-over from other donors' samples. This sequence joins TRBV10-1 and TRBJ1-5; no reliable D call. The DNA for the CDR3 is TGCGCCAGCAGTGTACAGCCCCAGCATTTT. As protein: CASSVQPQHF.